This T cell receptor (beta chain) stems from a study of T cell responses to AZD1222 COVID-19 vaccine. Study results and limitations: The breadth and depth of Spike-specific TCRs increased once two AZD1222 doses had been given. Close to half of spike-specific TCRs reportedly recognize unmutated variant regions. Baseline antibody screening turned up just five to seven seropositive AZD1222 recipients. After the peak T cell response, and only then, were repertoires sampled.

Produced via immunoSEQ multiplex PCR; TCRdb's table is partial and in-frame only. The table lists more than 95,000 clones, 82% of them singletons. About this clone itself: Its specificity is unknown.

The clonotype was recovered from an adult in good health. The material was peripheral blood, obtained on day 0 of AZD1222 vaccination.

The CDR3: CASRWGRTPVLPLSNQPQHF. The CDR3 coding sequence is TGTGCAAGTCGCTGGGGGCGGACACCCGTCCTCCCCTTAAGCAATCAGCCCCAGCATTTT. This rearrangement joins TRBV12-2 to TRBJ1-5; no check of the table's D call, TRBD1, against the DNA was made. TRBV12-2 is an annotated pseudogene. The CDR3 runs 20 residues.